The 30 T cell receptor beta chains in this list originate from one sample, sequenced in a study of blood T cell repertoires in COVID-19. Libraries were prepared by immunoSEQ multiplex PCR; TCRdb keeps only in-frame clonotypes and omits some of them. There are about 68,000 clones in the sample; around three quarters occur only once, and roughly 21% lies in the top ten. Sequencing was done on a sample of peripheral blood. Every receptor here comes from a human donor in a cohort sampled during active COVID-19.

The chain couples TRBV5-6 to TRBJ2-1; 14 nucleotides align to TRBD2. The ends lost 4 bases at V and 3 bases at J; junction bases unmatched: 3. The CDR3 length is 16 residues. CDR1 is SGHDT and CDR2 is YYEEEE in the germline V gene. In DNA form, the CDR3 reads TGTGCCAGCAGCACCGGGACTAGCGGGAGCTACAATGAGCAGTTCTTC. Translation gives CASSTGTSGSYNEQFF. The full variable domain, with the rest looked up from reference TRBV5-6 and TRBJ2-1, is DAGVTQSPTHLIKTRGQQVTLRCSPKSGHDTVSWYQQALGQGPQFIFQYYEEEERQRGNFPDRFSGHQFPNYSSELNVNALLLGDSALYLCASSTGTSGSYNEQFFGPGTRLTVL.

The CDR3 protein is CSVVSSSVSSTDTQYF. CDR3 DNA: TGCAGCGTTGTTTCCTCTAGCGTATCTAGCACAGATACGCAGTATTTT. V usage is TRBV29-1 and J usage is TRBJ2-3, with D maybe TRBD2 (6 bases). The CDR3 contains 16 residues. V was trimmed by 4 bases and J by 0 bases, leaving 17 bases between them. In germline, CDR1 is SQVTM, CDR2 ANQGSEA.

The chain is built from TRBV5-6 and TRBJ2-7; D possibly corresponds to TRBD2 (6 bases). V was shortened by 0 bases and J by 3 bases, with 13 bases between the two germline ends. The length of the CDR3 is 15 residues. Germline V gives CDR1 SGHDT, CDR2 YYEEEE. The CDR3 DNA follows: TGTGCCAGCAGCTTGGTACCTAGCGCTGACTACGAGCAGTACTTC. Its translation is CASSLVPSADYEQYF.

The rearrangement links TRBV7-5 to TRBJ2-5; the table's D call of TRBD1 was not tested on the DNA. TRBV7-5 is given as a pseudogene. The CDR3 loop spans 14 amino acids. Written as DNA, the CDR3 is TGTGCCAGAAGCTTAGACAGGGTCGGAGAGACCCAGTACTTC. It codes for CARSLDRVGETQYF.

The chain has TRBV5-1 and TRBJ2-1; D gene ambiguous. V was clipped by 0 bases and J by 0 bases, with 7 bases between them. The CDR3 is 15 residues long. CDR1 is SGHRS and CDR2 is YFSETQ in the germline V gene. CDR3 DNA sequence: TGCGCCAGCAGCTTGGAACAGAGCTCCTACAATGAGCAGTTCTTC. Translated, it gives CASSLEQSSYNEQFF. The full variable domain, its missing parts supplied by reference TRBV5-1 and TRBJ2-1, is KAGVTQTPRYLIKTRGQQVTLSCSPISGHRSVSWYQQTPGQGLQFLFEYFSETQRNKGNFPGRFSGRQFSNSRSEMNVSTLELGDSALYLCASSLEQSSYNEQFFGPGTRLTVL.

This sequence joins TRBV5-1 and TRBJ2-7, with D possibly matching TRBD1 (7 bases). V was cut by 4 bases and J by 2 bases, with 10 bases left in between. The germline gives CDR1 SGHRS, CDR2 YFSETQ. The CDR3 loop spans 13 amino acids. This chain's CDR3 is CASSAGQPYEQYF. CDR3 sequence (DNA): TGCGCCAGCAGCGCGGGACAGCCCTACGAGCAGTACTTC.

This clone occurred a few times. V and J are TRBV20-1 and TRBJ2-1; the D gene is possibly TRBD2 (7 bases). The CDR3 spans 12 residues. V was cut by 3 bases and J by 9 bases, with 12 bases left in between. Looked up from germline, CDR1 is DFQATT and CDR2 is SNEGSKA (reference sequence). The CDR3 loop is CSASTGRVEQFF. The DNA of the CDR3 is TGCAGTGCTAGTACAGGGAGGGTTGAGCAGTTCTTC.

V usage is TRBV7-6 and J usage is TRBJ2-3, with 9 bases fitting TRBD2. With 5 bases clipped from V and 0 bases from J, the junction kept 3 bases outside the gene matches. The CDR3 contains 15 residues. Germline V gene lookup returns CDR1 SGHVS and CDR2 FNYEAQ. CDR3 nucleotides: TGTGCCAGCAGCCCGGGACTAGCAAGCACAGATACGCAGTATTTT. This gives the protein CASSPGLASTDTQYF.

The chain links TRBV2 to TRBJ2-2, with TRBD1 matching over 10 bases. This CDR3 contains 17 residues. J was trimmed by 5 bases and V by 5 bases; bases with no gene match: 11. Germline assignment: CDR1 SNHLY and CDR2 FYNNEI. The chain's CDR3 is CASSQNGQGVRTGELFF. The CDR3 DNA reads TGTGCCAGCAGTCAAAATGGACAGGGGGTTCGAACCGGGGAGCTGTTTTTT.

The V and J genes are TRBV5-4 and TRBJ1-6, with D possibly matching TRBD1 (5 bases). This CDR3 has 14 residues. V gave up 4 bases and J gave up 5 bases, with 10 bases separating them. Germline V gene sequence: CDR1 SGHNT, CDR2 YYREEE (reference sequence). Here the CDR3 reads CASSGAGDNSPLHF. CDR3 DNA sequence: TGTGCCAGCAGCGGGGCGGGGGATAATTCACCCCTCCACTTT.

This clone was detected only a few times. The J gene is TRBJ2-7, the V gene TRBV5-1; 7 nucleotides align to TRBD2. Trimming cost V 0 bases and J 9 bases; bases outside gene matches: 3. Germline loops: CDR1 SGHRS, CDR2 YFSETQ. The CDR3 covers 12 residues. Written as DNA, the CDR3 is TGCGCCAGCAGCTTGGAAACGGGGGGGCAGTACTTC. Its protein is CASSLETGGQYF.

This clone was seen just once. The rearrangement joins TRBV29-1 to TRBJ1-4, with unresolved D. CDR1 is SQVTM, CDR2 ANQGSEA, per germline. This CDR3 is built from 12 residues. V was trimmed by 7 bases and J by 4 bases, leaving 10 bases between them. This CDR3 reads CSGSADNEKLFF. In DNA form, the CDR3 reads TGCAGCGGGTCGGCGGATAATGAAAAACTGTTTTTT. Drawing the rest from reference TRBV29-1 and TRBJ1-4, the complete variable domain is SAVISQKPSRDICQRGTSLTIQCQVDSQVTMMFWYRQQPGQSLTLIATANQGSEATYESGFVIDKFPISRPNLTFSTLTVSNMSPEDSSIYLCSGSADNEKLFFGSGTQLSVL.

The CDR3 DNA follows: TGTGCCAGCAGTTTCCGGGACAGGGGCTCTGAAGCTTTCTTT. Protein product: CASSFRDRGSEAFF. V usage is TRBV5-8 and J usage is TRBJ1-1, with TRBD1 identical over 10 bases. V gave up 5 bases and J gave up 6 bases; unmatched junction bases: 7. Germline V gives CDR1 SGHTS, CDR2 YDEGEE. The CDR3 runs to 14 residues.

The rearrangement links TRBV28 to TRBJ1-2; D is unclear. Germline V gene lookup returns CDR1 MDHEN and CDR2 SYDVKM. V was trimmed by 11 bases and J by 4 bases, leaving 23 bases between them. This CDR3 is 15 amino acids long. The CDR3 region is CAVKAAGRSLYGYTF. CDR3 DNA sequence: TGTGCCGTCAAGGCCGCGGGCCGTTCCCTCTATGGCTACACCTTC.

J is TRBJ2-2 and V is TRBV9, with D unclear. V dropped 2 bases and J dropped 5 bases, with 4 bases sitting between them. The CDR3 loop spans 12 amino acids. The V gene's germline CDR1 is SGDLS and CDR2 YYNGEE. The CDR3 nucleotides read TGTGCCAGCAGCGTCGGTACCGGGGAGCTGTTTTTT. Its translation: CASSVGTGELFF.

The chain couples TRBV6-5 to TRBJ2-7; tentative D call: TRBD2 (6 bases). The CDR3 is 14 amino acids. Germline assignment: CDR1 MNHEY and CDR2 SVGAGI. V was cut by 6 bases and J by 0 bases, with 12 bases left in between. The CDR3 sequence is CASRTEGGSYEQYF. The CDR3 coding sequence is TGTGCCAGCAGGACCGAGGGAGGCTCCTACGAGCAGTACTTC.

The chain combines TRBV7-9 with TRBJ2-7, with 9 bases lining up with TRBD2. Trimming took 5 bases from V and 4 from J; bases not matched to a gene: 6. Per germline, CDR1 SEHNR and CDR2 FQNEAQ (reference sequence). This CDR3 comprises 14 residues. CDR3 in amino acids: CASSDYSGGYEQYF. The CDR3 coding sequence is TGTGCCAGCAGCGATTATAGCGGGGGATACGAGCAGTACTTC.

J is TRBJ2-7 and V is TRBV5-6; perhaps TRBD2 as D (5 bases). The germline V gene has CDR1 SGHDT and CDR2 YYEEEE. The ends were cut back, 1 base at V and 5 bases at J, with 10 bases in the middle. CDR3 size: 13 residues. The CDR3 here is CASSLYAGDEQYF. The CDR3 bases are TGTGCCAGCAGCTTGTACGCGGGTGACGAGCAGTACTTC. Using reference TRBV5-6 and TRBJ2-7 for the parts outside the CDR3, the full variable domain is DAGVTQSPTHLIKTRGQQVTLRCSPKSGHDTVSWYQQALGQGPQFIFQYYEEEERQRGNFPDRFSGHQFPNYSSELNVNALLLGDSALYLCASSLYAGDEQYFGPGTRLTVT.

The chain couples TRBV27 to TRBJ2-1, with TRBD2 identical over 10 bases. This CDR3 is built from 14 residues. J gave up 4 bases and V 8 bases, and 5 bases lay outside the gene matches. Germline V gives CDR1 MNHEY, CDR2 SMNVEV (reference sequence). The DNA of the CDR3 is TGTGCCAGCTCTCTAGCGGGAGCATACAATGAGCAGTTCTTC. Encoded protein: CASSLAGAYNEQFF.

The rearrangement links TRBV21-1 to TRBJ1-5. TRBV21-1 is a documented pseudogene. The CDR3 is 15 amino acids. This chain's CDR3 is CASKRRAASNQPQHF. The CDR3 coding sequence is TGTGCCAGCAAAAGGAGGGCGGCTTCCAATCAGCCCCAGCATTTT.

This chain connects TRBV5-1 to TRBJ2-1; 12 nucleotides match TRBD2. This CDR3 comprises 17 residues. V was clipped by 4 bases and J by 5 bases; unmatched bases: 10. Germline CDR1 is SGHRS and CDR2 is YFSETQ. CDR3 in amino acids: CASSLLRTSGNHNEQFF. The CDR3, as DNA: TGCGCCAGCAGCCTATTACGGACTAGCGGGAACCACAATGAGCAGTTCTTC.

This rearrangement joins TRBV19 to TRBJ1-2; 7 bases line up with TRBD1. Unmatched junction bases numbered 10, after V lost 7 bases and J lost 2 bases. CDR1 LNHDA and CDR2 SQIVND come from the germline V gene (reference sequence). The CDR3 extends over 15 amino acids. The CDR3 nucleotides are TGTGCCAGTACCCCACCCGACAGGGCAAACTATGGCTACACCTTC. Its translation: CASTPPDRANYGYTF.

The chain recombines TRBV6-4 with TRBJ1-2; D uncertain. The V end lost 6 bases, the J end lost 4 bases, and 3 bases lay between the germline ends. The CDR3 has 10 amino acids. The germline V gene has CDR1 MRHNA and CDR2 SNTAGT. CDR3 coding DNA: TGTGCCAGCAGGGCCTATGGCTACACCTTC. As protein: CASRAYGYTF.

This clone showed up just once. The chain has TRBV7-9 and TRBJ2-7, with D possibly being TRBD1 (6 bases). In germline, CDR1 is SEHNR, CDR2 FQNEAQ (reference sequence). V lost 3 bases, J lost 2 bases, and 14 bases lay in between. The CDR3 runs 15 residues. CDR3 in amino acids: CASSFPGVSAYEQYF. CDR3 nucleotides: TGTGCCAGCAGCTTTCCAGGGGTCTCTGCCTACGAGCAGTACTTC.

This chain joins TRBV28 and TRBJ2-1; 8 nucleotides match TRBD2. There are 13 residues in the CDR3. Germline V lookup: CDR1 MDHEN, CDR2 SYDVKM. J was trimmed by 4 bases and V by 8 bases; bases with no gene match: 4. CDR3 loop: CASLAGRYNEQFF. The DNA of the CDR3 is TGTGCCAGCTTAGCGGGGAGATACAATGAGCAGTTCTTC. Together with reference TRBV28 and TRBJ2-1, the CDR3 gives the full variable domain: DVKVTQSSRYLVKRTGEKVFLECVQDMDHENMFWYRQDPGLGLRLIYFSYDVKMKEKGDIPEGYSVSREKKERFSLILESASTNQTSMYLCASLAGRYNEQFFGPGTRLTVL.

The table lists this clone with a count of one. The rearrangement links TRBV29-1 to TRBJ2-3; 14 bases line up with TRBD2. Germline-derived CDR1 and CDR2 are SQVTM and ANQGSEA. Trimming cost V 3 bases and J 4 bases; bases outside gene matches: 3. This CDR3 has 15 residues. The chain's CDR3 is CSVDRLAGGPDTQYF. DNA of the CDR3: TGCAGCGTTGATAGACTAGCGGGAGGGCCAGATACGCAGTATTTT.

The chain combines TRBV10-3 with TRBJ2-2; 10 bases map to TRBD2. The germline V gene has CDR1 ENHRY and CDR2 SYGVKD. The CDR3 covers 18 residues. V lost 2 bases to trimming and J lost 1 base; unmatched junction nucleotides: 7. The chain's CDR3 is CAISEPSGGVMNTGELFF. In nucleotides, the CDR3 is TGTGCCATCAGTGAGCCTAGCGGGGGAGTAATGAACACCGGGGAGCTGTTTTTT.

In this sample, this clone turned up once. CDR3 residues: CASSQIRGAAQYF. The CDR3 DNA is TGTGCCAGCAGCCAAATACGGGGGGCTGCGCAGTACTTC. The chain uses TRBV14 and TRBJ2-7; D is possibly TRBD2 (7 bases). V lost 2 bases and J 9 bases, leaving 14 bases between the germline ends. The V gene's germline CDR1 is SGHDN and CDR2 FVKESK. The CDR3 loop spans 13 amino acids.

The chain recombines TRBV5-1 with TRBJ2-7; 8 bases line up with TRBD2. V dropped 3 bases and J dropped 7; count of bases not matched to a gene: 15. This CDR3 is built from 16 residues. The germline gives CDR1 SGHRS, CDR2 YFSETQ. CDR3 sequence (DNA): TGCGCCAGCAGCTCCCGAACTAGCGGCGCCCCATTGGAGCAGTACTTC. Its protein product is CASSSRTSGAPLEQYF.

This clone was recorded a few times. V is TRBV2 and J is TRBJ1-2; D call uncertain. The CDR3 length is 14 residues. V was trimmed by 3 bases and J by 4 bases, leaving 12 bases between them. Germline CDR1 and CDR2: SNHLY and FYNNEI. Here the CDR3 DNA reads TGTGCCAGCAGTGACCCGGGAGAGGGCTATGGCTACACCTTC. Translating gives CASSDPGEGYGYTF.